This T cell receptor (beta chain) was recorded in a study of blood T cell repertoires in COVID-19 (dated by TCRdb to about 2020). Regarding the complete study: Collaborator samples came from the United States, Italy and Spain and covered acute and convalescent phases of COVID-19. The sample metadata nearly always contained a de-identified subject ID, COVID-19 status, age in years and sex. The repertoires were released in a freely available public database intended as a resource for research on the immune response to SARS-CoV-2. The samples were drawn from two sources: the first 160 participants of the ongoing ImmuneRACE study, and 1,200 or so subjects contributed by 6 global collaborators. The prospective study material was composed of cDNA or gDNA derived from T cells, B-cell-depleted T cells, or PBMCs. The dataset comprised deeply sampled blood TCRbeta repertoires from subjects exposed to, actively infected with, or recovered from COVID-19. Where HLA class I and class II types were available, the types were taken from metadata supplied by the sample provider, not from assay-based typing. Broader findings and caveats from the paper: The amount of clinical and demographic metadata varied by source and participant and was provided uncurated.

Trimming leaves V shorter by 2 bases and J shorter by 5 bases, with the junction holding 5 bases beyond the gene matches. From cysteine to phenylalanine, the CDR3 is 14 amino acids long. Only the CDR3 part of the read is kept: 42 bases, read in frame from the first base. CDR1 and CDR2 (SGHNT, YYREEE) derive from the germline V gene (reference sequence). About this clone itself: There is no known antigen for this receptor. No quality values exist for individual bases; no much larger clone is one base distant.

TCRbeta CDR3 regions were amplified from genomic DNA by means of the immunoSEQ Assay, a bias-controlled multiplex PCR. The authors' pipeline ran thus. The number of nucleated cells in each sample was estimated by amplification of reference gene primers within the assay. To quantify the absolute abundance of each unique TCRbeta CDR3 rearrangement, sequence reads were collapsed and filtered. For each sample, productive Simpson clonality was calculated as the square root of Simpson's diversity index across productive rearrangements. TCRdb mirrors the immuneACCESS table, restricted to in-frame sequences. Some clones are absent from its copies; in checked studies, under half trace to an unresolved V gene, and the reason for the others is unknown. From that table come the V and J calls and clone size; the DNA was used to work out D and trimming. This sample gives approximately 500,000 clones in total; roughly 87% of them show up just once. The ten biggest clones cover roughly 0.84% of the sample.

One collaborating source in Seattle enrolled patients during active infection and followed them longitudinally through the course of disease. The collaborating institutions used their own protocols to collect whole blood in K2EDTA tubes. For TCRbeta analysis, collaborator samples were shipped as frozen whole blood, as isolated PBMCs, or as DNA extracted from either sample type. The sequence was collected from a man younger than 35 with COVID-19, enrolled during active disease. The sample comprised peripheral blood. In this chain, TRBV5-4 is recombined with TRBJ1-2, and TRBD1 matches 8 of the central bases. DNA sequence: TGTGCCAGCAGCTTTCGGACAGGGCGGTATGGCTACACCTTC. Translated, it reads CASSFRTGRYGYTF.